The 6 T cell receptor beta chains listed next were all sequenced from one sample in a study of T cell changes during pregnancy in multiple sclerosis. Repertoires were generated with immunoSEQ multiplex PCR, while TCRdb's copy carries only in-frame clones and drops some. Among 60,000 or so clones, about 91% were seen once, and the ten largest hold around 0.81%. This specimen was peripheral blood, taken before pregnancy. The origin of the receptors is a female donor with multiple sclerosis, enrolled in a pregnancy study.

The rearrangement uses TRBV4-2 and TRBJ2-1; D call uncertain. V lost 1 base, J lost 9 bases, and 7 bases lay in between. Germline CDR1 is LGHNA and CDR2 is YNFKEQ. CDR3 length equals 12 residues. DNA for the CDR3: TGTGCCAGCAGCCAAGGCCCCGGTGAGCAGTTCTTC. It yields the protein CASSQGPGEQFF.

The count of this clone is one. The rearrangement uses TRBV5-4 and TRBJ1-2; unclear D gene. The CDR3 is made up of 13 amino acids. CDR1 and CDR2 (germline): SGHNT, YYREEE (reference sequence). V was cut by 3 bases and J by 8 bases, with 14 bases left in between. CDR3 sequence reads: CASSSRVTGGYTF. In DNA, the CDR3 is TGTGCCAGCAGCTCCCGGGTTACCGGCGGCTACACCTTC.

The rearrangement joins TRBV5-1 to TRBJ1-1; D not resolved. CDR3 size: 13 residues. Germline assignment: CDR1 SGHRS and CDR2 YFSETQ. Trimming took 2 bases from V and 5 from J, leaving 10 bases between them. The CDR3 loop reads CASSFEGLTEAFF. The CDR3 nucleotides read TGCGCCAGCAGCTTCGAGGGTTTGACTGAAGCTTTCTTT.

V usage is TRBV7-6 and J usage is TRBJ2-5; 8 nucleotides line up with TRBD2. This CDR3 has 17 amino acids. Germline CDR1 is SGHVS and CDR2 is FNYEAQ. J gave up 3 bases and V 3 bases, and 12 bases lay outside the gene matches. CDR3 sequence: CASSLPFPAGAKETQYF. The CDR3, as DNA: TGTGCCAGCAGCTTGCCGTTTCCAGCGGGGGCAAAAGAGACCCAGTACTTC.

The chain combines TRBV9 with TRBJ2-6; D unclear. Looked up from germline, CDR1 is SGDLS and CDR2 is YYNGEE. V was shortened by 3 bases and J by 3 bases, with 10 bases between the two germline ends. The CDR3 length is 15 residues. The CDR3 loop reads CASSAASVGANVLTF. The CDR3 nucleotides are TGTGCCAGCAGCGCCGCCTCAGTTGGGGCCAACGTCCTGACTTTC. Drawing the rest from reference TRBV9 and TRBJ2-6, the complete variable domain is DSGVTQTPKHLITATGQRVTLRCSPRSGDLSVYWYQQSLDQGLQFLIQYYNGEERAKGNILERFSAQQFPDLHSELNLSSLELGDSALYFCASSAASVGANVLTFGAGSRLTVL.

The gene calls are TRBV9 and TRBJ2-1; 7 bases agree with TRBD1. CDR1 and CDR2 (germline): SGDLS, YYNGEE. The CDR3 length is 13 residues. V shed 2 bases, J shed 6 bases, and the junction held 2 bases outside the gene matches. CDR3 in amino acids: CASSVTGVNEQFF. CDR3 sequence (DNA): TGTGCCAGCAGCGTTACAGGGGTCAATGAGCAGTTCTTC.